This T cell receptor beta chain originates from a study of T cell responses to AZD1222 COVID-19 vaccine. Clones were read by immunoSEQ multiplex PCR, and TCRdb kept only the in-frame ones, dropping some. The sample yields fewer than 200,000 clones, approximately 90% seen once. Study-level findings and limits: Clonal diversity was possibly underestimated; the donors were predominantly white British and more often female. Regions left unmutated in variants are reportedly the target of nearly half of spike-specific TCRs. Sampled repertoires all dated from after the peak T cell response.

Trimming removed 2 bases from V and 2 bases from J, with 14 bases in between. Germline CDR1 reads ENHRY; CDR2 reads SYGVKD. The CDR3 runs to 16 residues. This clone showed up just once. The antigen is unknown. The gene calls are TRBV10-3 and TRBJ2-3; D is possibly TRBD1 or TRBD2 (5 bases each). The sample was peripheral blood, taken on day 0 of AZD1222 vaccination. The receptor was isolated from an adult in good health. As DNA, the CDR3 is TGTGCCATCAGTGAGGCCGGGACCTGGGTCACAGATACGCAGTATTTT. It encodes CAISEAGTWVTDTQYF.